A selection of T cell receptor beta chains follows, all from one sample in a study of regulatory T cells in long-lasting Graves disease. From the multiplex PCR reads, TCRdb called clonotypes with MiXCR, one entry per CDR3 protein. This sample has 400,000 to 550,000 distinct CDR3 sequences; about 15% occur once, and the top ten carry around a quarter. The same data also went into a second study, on T cells in Graves' hyperthyroidism and ophthalmopathy.

This material consisted of peripheral blood mononuclear cells (PBMCs), taken at new diagnosis, from a patient treated with antithyroid drugs. These receptors were taken from a woman between 18 and 30 years old with Graves disease. CDR3s include the opening cysteine and the closing phenylalanine or tryptophan. D genes are given only for firm matches. Size tells how often a clone was seen (once, few, many) or the class of an expanded clone, and some rows leave it out.

J: TRBJ1-1; size: few; V: TRBV12-3/TRBV12-4; D: .; CDR3: CASILNGRDTEAFF; DNA: TGTGCCAGCATCTTAAACGGTCGGGACACTGAAGCTTTCTTT
J: TRBJ1-1; size: many; V: TRBV5-5; D: .; CDR3: CASMEGVLTIPNTEAFF; DNA: TGTGCCAGCATGGAAGGGGTCCTGACTATTCCGAACACTGAAGCTTTCTTT
J: TRBJ2-1; size: many; V: TRBV12-3/TRBV12-4; D: TRBD2; CDR3: CASSPSGSVYNEQFF; DNA: TGTGCCAGCAGTCCTAGCGGGAGTGTATACAATGAGCAGTTCTTC
J: TRBJ1-2; size: many; V: TRBV12-3/TRBV12-4; D: TRBD1; CDR3: CASSSPAGTGYGYTF; DNA: TGTGCCAGCAGTTCCCCGGCCGGGACAGGTTATGGCTACACCTTC
J: TRBJ2-4; size: few; V: TRBV20-1; D: TRBD1; CDR3: CSARPGQGKNIQYF; DNA: TGCAGTGCTAGACCGGGACAGGGGAAAAACATTCAGTACTTC
J: TRBJ1-3; size: .; V: TRBV13; D: TRBD1; CDR3: CASSLGPDRGPGNTIYF; DNA: TGTGCCAGCAGCTTAGGACCCGACAGGGGGCCTGGAAACACCATATATTTT
J: TRBJ2-2; size: .; V: TRBV3-1; D: TRBD2; CDR3: CASSLAGGPSAGELFF; DNA: TGTGCCAGCAGCCTAGCGGGAGGGCCTTCGGCCGGGGAGCTGTTTTTT
J: TRBJ2-7; size: many; V: TRBV28; D: TRBD2; CDR3: CASSLMIAGGEYEQYF; DNA: TGTGCCAGCAGTTTAATGATAGCGGGAGGGGAATACGAGCAGTACTTC
J: TRBJ2-5; size: few; V: TRBV5-6; D: TRBD1; CDR3: CASSWNRDRGETQYF; DNA: TGTGCCAGCAGCTGGAACCGGGACAGAGGAGAGACCCAGTACTTC
J: TRBJ2-2; size: .; V: TRBV15; D: TRBD1; CDR3: CATSGDRGAPAGELFF; DNA: TGTGCCACCAGCGGGGACAGGGGGGCTCCCGCCGGGGAGCTGTTTTTT
J: TRBJ1-2; size: few; V: TRBV20-1; D: TRBD1; CDR3: CSARTGTGGGYTF; DNA: TGCAGTGCTAGAACCGGGACAGGGGGTGGCTACACCTTC
J: TRBJ1-2; size: many; V: TRBV3-1; D: .; CDR3: CASSLRPRTGDYGYTF; DNA: TGTGCCAGCAGCCTCCGCCCCCGGACCGGGGACTATGGCTACACCTTC
J: TRBJ2-1; size: many; V: TRBV7-3; D: TRBD2; CDR3: CASSSTPTSGNVGEQFF; DNA: TGTGCCAGCAGCTCGACTCCGACTAGCGGGAATGTCGGTGAGCAGTTCTTC
J: TRBJ2-7; size: .; V: TRBV20-1; D: TRBD2; CDR3: CSLPGGYEQYF; DNA: TGCAGTCTTCCGGGAGGGTACGAGCAGTACTTC
J: TRBJ2-1; size: many; V: TRBV28; D: TRBD1; CDR3: CASSPGTRIRDSSYNEQFF; DNA: TGTGCCAGCAGTCCCGGTACCCGGATCCGGGACAGCTCCTACAATGAGCAGTTCTTC
J: TRBJ1-5; size: many; V: TRBV12-3/TRBV12-4; D: .; CDR3: CATSAGYNQPQHF; DNA: TGTGCCACAAGTGCAGGCTACAATCAGCCCCAGCATTTT
J: TRBJ2-5; size: many; V: TRBV12-3/TRBV12-4; D: .; CDR3: CASSTLWETQYF; DNA: TGTGCCAGCAGTACCCTCTGGGAGACCCAGTACTTC
J: TRBJ1-5; size: few; V: TRBV20-1; D: .; CDR3: CSVTPPGPGQPQHF; DNA: TGCAGTGTAACCCCGCCAGGGCCAGGACAGCCCCAGCATTTT
J: TRBJ1-5; size: few; V: TRBV6-1; D: TRBD1; CDR3: CASSNTGAFNQPQHF; DNA: TGTGCCAGCAGTAATACAGGGGCCTTCAATCAGCCCCAGCATTTT
J: TRBJ1-4; size: few; V: TRBV12-3/TRBV12-4; D: .; CDR3: CASSQGSEKLFF; DNA: TGTGCCAGCAGCCAGGGTAGTGAAAAACTGTTTTTT
J: TRBJ2-7; size: .; V: TRBV4-3; D: TRBD1; CDR3: CASSREGQGAYEQYF; DNA: TGCGCCAGCAGCCGAGAGGGACAGGGGGCTTACGAGCAGTACTTC
J: TRBJ1-1; size: .; V: TRBV6-1; D: .; CDR3: CASSHSGGEAFF; DNA: TGTGCCAGCAGCCACTCGGGAGGCGAAGCTTTCTTT
J: TRBJ1-2; size: many; V: TRBV18; D: .; CDR3: CASSPRGQNYGYTF; DNA: TGTGCCAGCTCACCAAGAGGACAGAACTATGGCTACACCTTC
J: TRBJ2-1; size: .; V: TRBV7-9; D: TRBD2; CDR3: CASSFPIAGGETQFF; DNA: TGTGCCAGCAGCTTCCCCATAGCGGGAGGAGAGACCCAGTTCTTC
J: TRBJ2-3; size: many; V: TRBV20-1; D: TRBD2; CDR3: CSATPLSGRPDTQYF; DNA: TGCAGTGCTACTCCCCTTAGCGGGCGGCCGGATACGCAGTATTTT
J: TRBJ2-2; size: few; V: TRBV5-1; D: .; CDR3: CASSLIANTGELFF; DNA: TGCGCCAGCAGCTTGATAGCGAACACCGGGGAGCTGTTTTTT
J: TRBJ2-5; size: .; V: TRBV27; D: TRBD2; CDR3: CTSSLLAGETQYF; DNA: TGTACCAGCAGTTTACTAGCGGGAGAGACCCAGTACTTC
J: TRBJ2-2; size: few; V: TRBV27; D: .; CDR3: CASSLVGDGPGELFF; DNA: TGTGCCAGCAGTTTGGTGGGGGATGGGCCCGGGGAGCTGTTTTTT
J: TRBJ2-1; size: many; V: TRBV12-3/TRBV12-4; D: .; CDR3: CASSPLLSSYNEQFF; DNA: TGTGCCAGCAGCCCACTACTTTCCTCCTACAATGAGCAGTTCTTC
J: TRBJ2-2; size: few; V: TRBV4-3; D: .; CDR3: CASSQDVAVTGELFF; DNA: TGCGCCAGCAGCCAAGATGTAGCAGTCACCGGGGAGCTGTTTTTT
J: TRBJ2-5; size: many; V: TRBV24-1; D: .; CDR3: CATSVGYQETQYF; DNA: TGTGCCACCAGTGTGGGTTACCAAGAGACCCAGTACTTC
J: TRBJ1-1; size: many; V: TRBV10-3; D: .; CDR3: CAISEFGGNTEAFF; DNA: TGTGCCATCAGTGAGTTTGGGGGTAACACTGAAGCTTTCTTT
J: TRBJ2-6; size: few; V: TRBV11-1; D: .; CDR3: CASSPKEGKGSGANVLTF; DNA: TGTGCCAGCAGCCCCAAGGAGGGAAAGGGTTCTGGGGCCAACGTCCTGACTTTC
J: TRBJ2-1; size: .; V: TRBV29-1; D: TRBD1; CDR3: CSANDRGAYNEQFF; DNA: TGCAGCGCAAACGACAGGGGGGCCTACAATGAGCAGTTCTTC
J: TRBJ2-1; size: many; V: TRBV24-1; D: TRBD2; CDR3: CATGSGTSGGIEQFF; DNA: TGTGCCACCGGTTCAGGGACTAGCGGCGGTATTGAGCAGTTCTTC
J: TRBJ2-7; size: many; V: TRBV27; D: .; CDR3: CASSPQGSEQYF; DNA: TGTGCCAGCAGCCCACAGGGATCCGAGCAGTACTTC
J: TRBJ2-3; size: many; V: TRBV3-1; D: .; CDR3: CASSWKEADTQYF; DNA: TGTGCCAGCAGCTGGAAGGAGGCGGATACGCAGTATTTT
J: TRBJ2-1; size: many; V: TRBV6-2/TRBV6-3; D: TRBD2; CDR3: CASSIDTSGRALNEQFF; DNA: TGTGCCAGCAGTATAGATACTAGCGGGAGGGCCTTAAATGAGCAGTTCTTC
J: TRBJ2-1; size: .; V: TRBV27; D: TRBD2; CDR3: CASSGLAGFNGQFF; DNA: TGTGCCAGCAGCGGGCTAGCGGGTTTTAATGGGCAGTTCTTC
J: TRBJ2-1; size: few; V: TRBV28; D: .; CDR3: CAGATSFEQFF; DNA: TGTGCTGGGGCAACTAGTTTCGAGCAGTTCTTC
J: TRBJ2-2; size: .; V: TRBV2; D: .; CDR3: CASSSGLGADTGELFF; DNA: TGTGCCAGCAGTAGTGGTTTGGGGGCGGACACCGGGGAGCTGTTTTTT
J: TRBJ2-1; size: many; V: TRBV6-1; D: TRBD2; CDR3: CATVAGGRNEQFF; DNA: TGTGCCACCGTAGCGGGAGGGCGGAATGAGCAGTTCTTC
J: TRBJ2-1; size: many; V: TRBV28; D: .; CDR3: CASRGHNEQFF; DNA: TGTGCCAGCAGAGGCCACAATGAGCAGTTCTTC
J: TRBJ2-5; size: many; V: TRBV6-1; D: TRBD2; CDR3: CASSERRSGRRETQYF; DNA: TGTGCCAGCAGTGAAAGACGTAGCGGGAGAAGGGAGACCCAGTACTTC
J: TRBJ2-1; size: .; V: TRBV29-1; D: .; CDR3: CSVGSMTLSYNEQFF; DNA: TGCAGCGTTGGAAGCATGACTCTCTCCTACAATGAGCAGTTCTTC
J: TRBJ1-5; size: few; V: TRBV27; D: .; CDR3: CASSLTGQLYSNQPQHF; DNA: TGTGCCAGCAGTTTAACGGGACAACTTTATAGCAATCAGCCCCAGCATTTT
J: TRBJ2-7; size: many; V: TRBV28; D: .; CDR3: CASSFRDNSYEQYF; DNA: TGTGCCAGCAGTTTTAGGGACAACTCCTACGAGCAGTACTTC
J: TRBJ2-3; size: .; V: TRBV29-1; D: TRBD2; CDR3: CSVTSGDTQYF; DNA: TGCAGCGTTACTAGCGGAGATACGCAGTATTTT
J: TRBJ2-2; size: .; V: TRBV6-1; D: .; CDR3: CASSLTSYLGELFF; DNA: TGTGCCAGCAGTCTGACTAGTTATCTCGGGGAGCTGTTTTTT
J: TRBJ2-3; size: .; V: TRBV6-2/TRBV6-3; D: TRBD1; CDR3: CASSFRDSHTDTQYF; DNA: TGTGCCAGCAGTTTCCGGGACAGCCACACAGATACGCAGTATTTT
J: TRBJ1-1; size: many; V: TRBV28; D: .; CDR3: CASNLPGLLNTEAFF; DNA: TGTGCCAGCAACCTACCGGGACTTTTGAACACTGAAGCTTTCTTT
J: TRBJ2-7; size: .; V: TRBV18; D: .; CDR3: CASSPGIGQSREQYF; DNA: TGTGCCAGCTCACCGGGGATAGGACAGTCCCGCGAGCAGTACTTC
J: TRBJ2-5; size: .; V: TRBV4-2; D: TRBD2; CDR3: CASSQETSGQETQYF; DNA: TGTGCCAGCAGCCAAGAGACTAGCGGCCAAGAGACCCAGTACTTC